The 20 T cell receptor beta chains listed next were all sequenced from one sample in a study of CD4+ T cells in melanoma. Generated by immunoSEQ multiplex PCR, the TCRdb table keeps only in-frame clones and is missing some. The sample has about 9,600 clones, around 79% seen once. Sequencing was done on a sample of cells from a culture (not recorded whether cultured in vitro). The receptors originated from a human donor with melanoma.

CDR3 sequence (DNA): TGTGCCAGCAGGGTAGACAGGGCCGGAGTTCTTTTCTTC. Its translation: CASRVDRAGVLFF. This sequence joins TRBV12-3 or TRBV12-4 and TRBJ2-1; TRBD1 matches 7 bases. Losses at the gene ends were 6 bases for V and 16 bases for J; bases not matched to a gene: 15. The CDR3 is 13 residues long.

This clone is termed medium-sized (0.01 to 0.1%). The rearrangement joins TRBV6-1 to TRBJ2-5, with D maybe TRBD1 (5 bases). Germline CDR1 and CDR2: MNHNS and SASEGT. This CDR3 contains 16 residues. V lost 3 bases and J 2 bases, leaving 16 bases between the germline ends. CDR3 sequence reads: CASSDRFGKGQETQYF. The CDR3 nucleotides read TGTGCCAGCAGTGATCGATTCGGAAAGGGGCAAGAGACCCAGTACTTC.

The CDR3, as DNA: TGTGCCTTGGGACAGCGAGATAATTCACCCCTCCACTTT. It codes for CALGQRDNSPLHF. This rearrangement joins TRBV6-5 to TRBJ1-6, with TRBD1 identical over 7 bases. The CDR3 is 13 amino acids. CDR1 MNHEY and CDR2 SVGAGI come from the germline V gene. V trimming: 11 bases; J trimming: 5 bases; junction bases outside the gene matches: 6.

Only one count was recorded for this clone. This sequence joins TRBV6-5 and TRBJ1-1; 11 bases are a match to TRBD1. This CDR3 region has 16 residues. The junction had 5 bases not matched to a gene; V was cut back by 4 bases and J by 1 base. CDR1 MNHEY and CDR2 SVGAGI come from the germline V gene. This CDR3 reads CASSSGQGASNTEAFF. CDR3 nucleotides: TGTGCCAGCAGTTCCGGACAGGGGGCTTCGAACACTGAAGCTTTCTTT.

The V and J genes are TRBV24-1 and TRBJ2-7, with D tentatively TRBD2 (5 bases). The CDR3 loop spans 15 amino acids. V lost 0 bases and J 2 bases, leaving 10 bases between the germline ends. Germline V gene sequence: CDR1 KGHDR, CDR2 SFDVKD. The CDR3 bases are TGTGCCACCAGTGATTTGGGGAGAGTCCCCTACGAGCAGTACTTC. Its translation: CATSDLGRVPYEQYF.

The rearrangement links TRBV9 to TRBJ1-2, with 7 bases that match TRBD1. J lost 3 bases, V lost 4 bases, and 3 bases had no gene match. CDR3 length equals 13 residues. Germline V gives CDR1 SGDLS, CDR2 YYNGEE. The CDR3 here is CASSPDRDYGYTF. The DNA of the CDR3 is TGTGCCAGCAGCCCTGACAGGGACTATGGCTACACCTTC. Full variable domain (outside the CDR3, taken from reference TRBV9 and TRBJ1-2): DSGVTQTPKHLITATGQRVTLRCSPRSGDLSVYWYQQSLDQGLQFLIQYYNGEERAKGNILERFSAQQFPDLHSELNLSSLELGDSALYFCASSPDRDYGYTFGSGTRLTVV.

The chain employs TRBV7-9 and TRBJ1-1; possible D gene TRBD1, 6 bases. This CDR3 has 14 amino acids. Germline-derived CDR1 and CDR2 are SEHNR and FQNEAQ (reference sequence). The germline V and J ends were trimmed by 5 bases and 4 bases, with 14 bases remaining between them. This chain's CDR3 is CASSTVQGITEAFF. The DNA for the CDR3 is TGTGCCAGCAGCACAGTACAGGGAATCACTGAAGCTTTCTTT.

The gene calls are TRBV7-6 and TRBJ2-7, with 7 bases identical to TRBD1. The V gene's germline CDR1 is SGHVS and CDR2 FNYEAQ. CDR3 length: 15 amino acids. Unmatched junction bases numbered 9, after V lost 1 base and J lost 6 bases. The DNA of the CDR3 is TGTGCCAGCAGCTTAGACTCCGGGACAGTAGGCGAGCAGTACTTC. Translated: CASSLDSGTVGEQYF.

This clone occurred a few times. The chain recombines TRBV2 with TRBJ1-1, with no clear D. Germline V lookup: CDR1 SNHLY, CDR2 FYNNEI. Trimming removed 7 bases at V and 5 bases at J, with 17 bases between. This CDR3 has 14 amino acids. The CDR3 reads CASTPEAVLTEAFF. The CDR3 DNA follows: TGTGCCAGCACCCCCGAGGCAGTACTAACTGAAGCTTTCTTT.

This sequence joins TRBV5-6 and TRBJ1-6, with 7 bases that match TRBD1. The V gene end was trimmed by 4 bases and the J gene end by 6 bases; junction bases not matched to a gene: 7. The CDR3 length is 15 residues. CDR1 is SGHDT, CDR2 YYEEEE, per germline. The CDR3 DNA reads TGTGCCAGCAGCAAAAAAACAGGGGTTAATTCACCCCTCCACTTT. This encodes CASSKKTGVNSPLHF. The variable domain in full, completed from reference TRBV5-6 and TRBJ1-6, reads DAGVTQSPTHLIKTRGQQVTLRCSPKSGHDTVSWYQQALGQGPQFIFQYYEEEERQRGNFPDRFSGHQFPNYSSELNVNALLLGDSALYLCASSKKTGVNSPLHFGNGTRLTVT.

As to this clone: One junction end does not reproduce the germline sequence, and a read error may be involved. The V gene is TRBV2, the J gene TRBJ2-7; 7 nucleotides match TRBD1. This CDR3 comprises 13 residues. Germline CDR1 is SNHLY and CDR2 is FYNNEI. In DNA, the CDR3 is TGTGCCAGCAGGGAAGACAGGGCTCACGAGCAGTACTTC. This sequence encodes CASREDRAHEQYF.

This chain connects TRBV6-4 to TRBJ2-7; D remains unclear. CDR1 is MRHNA, CDR2 SNTAGT, per germline. V lost 0 bases and J 3 bases, leaving 9 bases between the germline ends. The CDR3 totals 14 residues. CDR3 amino acids: CASSDSRRLYEQYF. The CDR3 nucleotides read TGTGCCAGCAGTGACTCGCGACGCCTCTACGAGCAGTACTTC.

This clone was counted between two and nine times. This rearrangement joins TRBV9 to TRBJ2-1, with a tentative D call TRBD2 (6 bases). CDR3 length: 15 amino acids. V shed 2 bases and J shed 4 bases, with 13 bases lying between them. Germline CDR1 reads SGDLS; CDR2 reads YYNGEE. This chain's CDR3 is CASSVLAGHYNEQFF. CDR3 sequence (DNA): TGTGCCAGCAGCGTCCTGGCGGGGCATTACAATGAGCAGTTCTTC.

This chain uses TRBV2 with TRBJ1-6; a weak D match, TRBD1 (5 bases). The CDR3 runs 13 residues. Germline V lookup: CDR1 SNHLY, CDR2 FYNNEI. V was shortened by 4 bases and J by 9 bases, with 10 bases between the two germline ends. The CDR3 sequence: CASSVVDSSPLHF. The CDR3 nucleotides are TGTGCCAGCAGTGTGGTTGACAGTTCACCCCTCCACTTT.

The V call is TRBV11-2, the J call TRBJ2-1; 8 nucleotides align to TRBD2. J gave up 5 bases and V 5 bases, and 11 bases lay outside the gene matches. The germline gives CDR1 SGHAT, CDR2 FQNNGV. This CDR3 region has 16 residues. In DNA, the CDR3 is TGTGCCAGCAGCCCGACCGCGGGACTAGGCGACAATGAGCAGTTCTTC. As protein: CASSPTAGLGDNEQFF. Filled out from reference TRBV11-2 and TRBJ2-1, the complete variable domain reads EAGVAQSPRYKIIEKRQSVAFWCNPISGHATLYWYQQILGQGPKLLIQFQNNGVVDDSQLPKDRFSAERLKGVDSTLKIQPAKLEDSAVYLCASSPTAGLGDNEQFFGPGTRLTVL.

This chain uses TRBV6-1 with TRBJ2-7; D ambiguous. There are 13 residues in the CDR3. Germline V lookup: CDR1 MNHNS, CDR2 SASEGT. The V end lost 2 bases, the J end lost 2 bases, and 7 bases lay between the germline ends. The CDR3 bases are TGTGCCAGCAGTGAACAGATCCCCTACGAGCAGTACTTC. This translates into CASSEQIPYEQYF.

V is TRBV6-5 and J is TRBJ1-2, with D maybe TRBD1 (6 bases). This CDR3 comprises 14 residues. Germline V CDR1 and CDR2: MNHEY, SVGAGI. Trimming removed 0 bases from V and 4 bases from J, with 9 bases in between. CDR3 sequence (DNA): TGTGCCAGCAGTTACTCAGGGGGACGCTATGGCTACACCTTC. Translated, it gives CASSYSGGRYGYTF.

The chain uses TRBV9 and TRBJ2-2; unclear D gene. Trimming removed 0 bases at V and 5 bases at J, with 11 bases between. CDR3 length equals 15 residues. Germline V gene sequence: CDR1 SGDLS, CDR2 YYNGEE. For the CDR3, the DNA is TGTGCCAGCAGCGTAGGTGGGCCTGGTACCGGGGAGCTGTTTTTT. This gives the protein CASSVGGPGTGELFF.

This clone appeared a few times. The chain is built from TRBV10-1 and TRBJ1-6; 10 bases align to TRBD1. V was pared by 5 bases and J by 9 bases, with 4 bases of the junction left unmatched. The CDR3 length is 14 residues. Germline CDR1 reads WNHNN; CDR2 reads SYGVQD (reference sequence). This CDR3 reads CASSMGTGVSPLHF. Here the CDR3 DNA reads TGCGCCAGCAGTATGGGGACAGGGGTTTCACCCCTCCACTTT.

The rearrangement joins TRBV15 to TRBJ2-2; 9 nucleotides align to TRBD1. The CDR3 length is 15 residues. Per the germline V gene, CDR1 is LNHNV and CDR2 is YYDKDF (reference sequence). The J segment lost 7 bases and the V segment lost 1 base, leaving 4 bases of the junction unmatched. CDR3 loop: CATSRAQGAGGELFF. The CDR3 nucleotides are TGTGCCACCAGCAGAGCACAGGGGGCCGGCGGGGAGCTGTTTTTT.